Shown below are 10 T cell receptor beta chains from a single sample sequenced in a study of T cells after somatic rescue of genetic block. This table comes from immunoSEQ multiplex PCR, and its TCRdb copy is limited to in-frame clones, with some not included. This sample has 55,000 to 75,000 clones, with around 90% found just once. The specimen sequenced was peripheral blood mononuclear cells (PBMCs). These receptors originate from a man aged 35-49 years.

CDR3 sequence reads: CASSPNQPQHF. The CDR3 DNA reads as TGTGCCAGCAGCCCAAATCAGCCCCAGCATTTT. The V call is TRBV7-3, the J call TRBJ1-5; D is unclear. The CDR3 has 11 amino acids. Looked up from germline, CDR1 is SGHTA and CDR2 is FQGTGA. The V and J ends lost 5 bases and 4 bases respectively, with 3 bases between them. Using reference TRBV7-3 and TRBJ1-5 for the parts outside the CDR3, the full variable domain is GAGVSQTPSNKVTEKGKYVELRCDPISGHTALYWYRQSLGQGPEFLIYFQGTGAADDSGLPNDRFFAVRPEGSVSTLKIQRTERGDSAVYLCASSPNQPQHFGDGTRLSIL.

The chain joins TRBV27 to TRBJ1-2; 12 bases line up with TRBD1. With V trimmed by 3 bases and J by 5 bases, 7 bases remained unmatched. The germline CDR1 and CDR2 sequences are MNHEY and SMNVEV (reference sequence). CDR3 length equals 16 residues. The DNA for the CDR3 is TGTGCCAGCAGTTTTGGTGGGACAGGGGGCTTATATGGCTACACCTTC. It specifies CASSFGGTGGLYGYTF.

The chain is built from TRBV5-1 and TRBJ2-5, with D unresolved. Looked up from germline, CDR1 is SGHRS and CDR2 is YFSETQ. Trimming took off 1 base at V and 5 bases at J, with 9 bases between the two ends. CDR3 size: 13 residues. DNA for the CDR3: TGCGCCAGCAGCTTGCCCAGATCGGAGACCCAGTACTTC. It encodes CASSLPRSETQYF. Full variable domain (missing parts from reference TRBV5-1 and TRBJ2-5): KAGVTQTPRYLIKTRGQQVTLSCSPISGHRSVSWYQQTPGQGLQFLFEYFSETQRNKGNFPGRFSGRQFSNSRSEMNVSTLELGDSALYLCASSLPRSETQYFGPGTRLLVL.

V and J are TRBV28 and TRBJ2-1; D may be TRBD1 or TRBD2 (5 bases each). Trimming cost V 5 bases and J 7 bases, with 15 bases left between them. CDR1 MDHEN and CDR2 SYDVKM come from the germline V gene. CDR3 length equals 14 residues. Here the CDR3 DNA reads TGTGCCAGCAGTCCCCGGGACCGGTGGAATGAGCAGTTCTTC. As protein: CASSPRDRWNEQFF.

V usage is TRBV28 and J usage is TRBJ1-5; D possibly corresponds to TRBD1 (5 bases). This CDR3 spans 20 amino acids. From germline, CDR1 is MDHEN and CDR2 SYDVKM. Trimming cost V 4 bases and J 3 bases, with 28 bases left between them. The chain's CDR3 is CASSSPGGPPRRFSNQPQHF. Written as DNA, the CDR3 is TGTGCCAGCAGTTCCCCTGGGGGACCCCCCAGGCGCTTCTCCAATCAGCCCCAGCATTTT.

V usage is TRBV29-1 and J usage is TRBJ1-6, with TRBD1 matching over 7 bases. V shed 7 bases and J 4 bases; nucleotides not matched to a gene: 4. Germline lookup yields CDR1 SQVTM and CDR2 ANQGSEA. CDR3 size: 13 residues. The CDR3: CSGRTGYNSPLHF. For the CDR3, the DNA is TGCAGCGGGAGGACAGGATATAATTCACCCCTCCACTTT.

CDR3 residues: CASGYPPGSYEQYF. The DNA of the CDR3 is TGTGCCAGTGGATATCCGCCAGGCAGCTACGAGCAGTACTTC. This chain uses TRBV6-5 with TRBJ2-7, with D unresolved. Germline lookup yields CDR1 MNHEY and CDR2 SVGAGI. This CDR3 region has 14 residues. V was trimmed by 9 bases and J by 3 bases, leaving 18 bases between them.

The CDR3 reads CASSATANSPLHF. CDR3 in DNA: TGCGCCAGCAGTGCCACAGCTAATTCACCCCTCCACTTT. The J gene is TRBJ1-6, the V gene TRBV10-1; D not certain. The CDR3 totals 13 residues. Trimming took off 4 bases at V and 6 bases at J, with 7 bases between the two ends. CDR1 and CDR2 (germline): WNHNN, SYGVQD (reference sequence).

This clone was seen once. The chain is built from TRBV21-1 and TRBJ2-3. TRBV21-1 is a pseudogene. CDR3 length: 15 residues. Written as DNA, the CDR3 is TGTGCCAGCAGCAAAGAGGATAAGCCTGCAGATACGCAGTATTTT. Its translation: CASSKEDKPADTQYF.

The CDR3, as DNA: TGTGCCAGCAGTGTAGCGGGGGGTTACAATGAGCAGTTCTTC. As protein: CASSVAGGYNEQFF. The chain couples TRBV6-4 to TRBJ2-1, with 10 bases fitting TRBD2. Germline CDR1 MRHNA, CDR2 SNTAGT. V was clipped by 4 bases and J by 4 bases; unmatched bases: 1. The CDR3 spans 14 residues.